Below, 12 T cell receptor beta chains from the same sample are listed, as sequenced in a study of T cells after yellow fever vaccination (dated by TCRdb to about 2019). The library was built by means of 5' RACE. The sample was run on an Illumina HiSeq 2500. TCRdb handled the public reads itself, with Q25 trimming in fastp and clone calling in MiXCR, and kept productive beta chains. Identical CDR3 protein sequences are pooled into one entry, listed with their most common genes and DNA. This sample has about 360,000 distinct CDR3 sequences in its table, and about 6.2% of those were observed once. The ten largest clones capture about 15% of the sample. Reading the label with the study, this specimen's treatment or condition is: live attenuated yellow fever vaccine strain. Sample: PBMCs, taken 5 days after the yellow fever booster vaccination. The receptors derive from a man younger than 45 who received the YFV17D yellow fever vaccine.

This clonotype appeared a few times. The J gene is TRBJ1-6, the V gene TRBV18; D ambiguous. The CDR3 loop spans 15 amino acids. Germline V gives CDR1 KGHSH, CDR2 LQKENI. V was pared by 2 bases and J by 8 bases, with 13 bases between. The CDR3 coding sequence is TGTGCCAGCTCACCAGAAGGCGGCAGTTATTCACCCCTCCACTTT. This translates into CASSPEGGSYSPLHF.

This clonotype was counted ten times or more. The V gene is TRBV20-1, the J gene TRBJ1-1; the D gene is possibly TRBD1 (5 bases). Germline assignment: CDR1 DFQATT and CDR2 SNEGSKA (reference sequence). Trimming cost V 5 bases and J 3 bases, with 13 bases left between them. The CDR3 runs 13 residues. Here the CDR3 reads CSAWMGGDTEAFF. As DNA, the CDR3 is TGCAGTGCTTGGATGGGAGGGGACACTGAAGCTTTCTTT.

The CDR3 nucleotides read TGTGCCAGCAAGGGGGACGCAGACAATGAGCAGTTCTTC. Its protein is CASKGDADNEQFF. The rearrangement joins TRBV2 to TRBJ2-1, with D perhaps TRBD1 (6 bases). V was pared by 7 bases and J by 5 bases, with 12 bases between. The CDR3 has 13 residues. The V gene's germline CDR1 is SNHLY and CDR2 FYNNEI.

This clonotype was seen many times. The J gene is TRBJ2-7, the V gene TRBV20-1, with TRBD2 as a possible D gene (6 bases). V lost 1 base, J lost 4 bases, and 14 bases lay in between. Germline V gene sequence: CDR1 DFQATT, CDR2 SNEGSKA (reference sequence). This CDR3 is built from 14 residues. CDR3 residues: CSARGGGVPYEQYF. In nucleotides, the CDR3 is TGCAGTGCTAGAGGGGGCGGGGTTCCTTACGAGCAGTACTTC.

This clonotype appeared many times. V usage is TRBV4-3 and J usage is TRBJ2-1; D gene unclear. This CDR3 region has 16 residues. The ends were cut back, 3 bases at V and 2 bases at J, with 14 bases in the middle. The germline V gene has CDR1 LGHNA and CDR2 YSLEER. In DNA, the CDR3 is TGCGCCAGCAGCCACGAACTTCAAGGGCCCTACAATGAGCAGTTCTTC. Protein product: CASSHELQGPYNEQFF.

This clonotype has a handful of counts. This chain uses TRBV7-2 with TRBJ1-2; D perhaps matches TRBD1 (5 bases). CDR3 size: 14 residues. V was cut by 0 bases and J by 6 bases, with 11 bases left in between. Germline V CDR1 and CDR2: SGHTA, FQGNSA. CDR3 bases: TGTGCCAGCAGCTTAGCCGGGGGGAGAGATGGCTACACCTTC. It specifies CASSLAGGRDGYTF. The entire variable domain, with the rest obtained from reference TRBV7-2 and TRBJ1-2, is as follows: GAGVSQSPSNKVTEKGKDVELRCDPISGHTALYWYRQSLGQGLEFLIYFQGNSAPDKSGLPSDRFSAERTGGSVSTLTIQRTQQEDSAVYLCASSLAGGRDGYTFGSGTRLTVV.

This clonotype was counted between two and nine times. The J gene is TRBJ2-2, the V gene TRBV7-2; D is perhaps TRBD1 or TRBD2 (5 bases each). The CDR3 contains 16 residues. Trimming took 5 bases from V and 1 from J, leaving 14 bases between them. Germline V gives CDR1 SGHTA, CDR2 FQGNSA. DNA for the CDR3: TGTGCCAGCAGCCCAGTAATTGGGGGGAACACCGGGGAGCTGTTTTTT. It specifies CASSPVIGGNTGELFF.

This clonotype was detected only a few times. J is TRBJ2-1 and V is TRBV7-3, with D uncertain. Trimming took 5 bases from V and 9 from J, leaving 14 bases between them. The CDR3 extends over 13 amino acids. Per the germline V gene, CDR1 is SGHTA and CDR2 is FQGTGA. The CDR3: CASSPGMSGEQFF. CDR3 bases: TGTGCCAGCAGCCCGGGCATGAGTGGTGAGCAGTTCTTC.

V and J are TRBV9 and TRBJ2-5; TRBD2 matches 9 bases. Germline-derived CDR1 and CDR2 are SGDLS and YYNGEE. The CDR3 totals 15 residues. The J segment lost 3 bases and the V segment lost 0 bases, leaving 3 bases of the junction unmatched. The DNA of the CDR3 is TGTGCCAGCAGCGTAGATCTAGCGGGAAAAGAGACCCAGTACTTC. It translates to CASSVDLAGKETQYF.

This rearrangement joins TRBV7-2 to TRBJ2-3; TRBD2 matches 13 bases. Per germline, CDR1 SGHTA and CDR2 FQGNSA. After removal of 5 bases from V and 4 bases from J, the junction contained 6 bases not matched to a gene. The CDR3 totals 16 residues. The CDR3 here is CASSRGLAGVPDTQYF. The CDR3 DNA sequence: TGTGCCAGCAGCCGCGGACTAGCGGGAGTTCCAGATACGCAGTATTTT.

This clonotype has a count of ten or more. V and J are TRBV18 and TRBJ2-7, with 11 bases fitting TRBD1. Trimming at V came to 3 bases and at J to 3 bases, leaving 10 bases not matched to a gene. This CDR3 is built from 17 residues. From germline, CDR1 is KGHSH and CDR2 LQKENI. The CDR3 region is CASSPRTGGLKGYEQYF. DNA of the CDR3: TGTGCCAGCTCACCCCGGACAGGGGGCCTCAAGGGCTACGAGCAGTACTTC.

The genes are TRBV30 and TRBJ2-2, with TRBD2 matching over 7 bases. The CDR3 extends over 15 amino acids. CDR1 and CDR2 from the germline V gene are GTSNPN and SVGIG (reference sequence). Germline trimming cut 0 bases from V and 4 bases from J; bases unmatched to any gene: 5. CDR3 in amino acids: CAWSVGGGFTGELFF. The CDR3 nucleotides are TGTGCCTGGAGTGTAGGCGGGGGTTTCACCGGGGAGCTGTTTTTT.